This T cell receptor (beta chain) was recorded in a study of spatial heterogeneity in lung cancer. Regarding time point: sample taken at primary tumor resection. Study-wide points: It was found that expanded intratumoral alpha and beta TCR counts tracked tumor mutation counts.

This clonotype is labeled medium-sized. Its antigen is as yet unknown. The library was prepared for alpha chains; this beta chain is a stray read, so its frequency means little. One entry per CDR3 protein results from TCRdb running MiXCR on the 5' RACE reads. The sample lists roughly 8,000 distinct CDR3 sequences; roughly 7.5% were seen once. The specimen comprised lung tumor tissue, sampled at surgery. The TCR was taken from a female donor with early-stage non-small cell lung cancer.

The CDR3 DNA sequence: TGCGCCAGCACTCAGGGACAGGTCTACGAGCAGTACTTC. It translates to CASTQGQVYEQYF. The V and J genes are TRBV23-1 and TRBJ2-7; 8 bases fit TRBD1. TRBV23-1 is filed as an ORF, its function uncertain. CDR3 length: 13 residues. Germline trimming cut 7 bases from V and 3 bases from J; bases unmatched to any gene: 5.